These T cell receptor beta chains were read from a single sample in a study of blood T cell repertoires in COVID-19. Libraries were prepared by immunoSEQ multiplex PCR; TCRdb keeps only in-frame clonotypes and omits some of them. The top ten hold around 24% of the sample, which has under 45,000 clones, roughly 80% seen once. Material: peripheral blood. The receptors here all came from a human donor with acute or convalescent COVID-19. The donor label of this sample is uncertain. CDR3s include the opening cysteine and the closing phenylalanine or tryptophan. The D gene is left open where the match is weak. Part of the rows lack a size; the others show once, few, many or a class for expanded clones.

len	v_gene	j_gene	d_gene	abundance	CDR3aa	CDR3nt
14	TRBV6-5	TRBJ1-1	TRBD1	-	CASSLDRGGTEAFF	TGTGCCAGCAGTCTCGACAGGGGGGGCACTGAAGCTTTCTTT
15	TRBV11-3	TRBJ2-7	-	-	CASSLSLGEGYEQYF	TGTGCCAGCAGCTTAAGCCTTGGTGAGGGTTACGAGCAGTACTTC
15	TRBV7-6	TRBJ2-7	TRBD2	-	CASSPSGSAPYEQYF	TGTGCCAGCAGCCCCAGCGGGAGCGCGCCCTACGAGCAGTACTTC
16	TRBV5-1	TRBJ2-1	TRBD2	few	CASSLTGTSGNNEQFF	TGCGCCAGCAGCTTGACAGGGACTAGCGGGAACAATGAGCAGTTCTTC
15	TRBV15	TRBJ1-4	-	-	CATSRDKQTNEKLFF	TGTGCCACCAGCAGAGATAAACAAACTAATGAAAAACTGTTTTTT
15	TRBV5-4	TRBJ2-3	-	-	CASSSPPWGADTQYF	TGTGCCAGCAGCTCTCCTCCGTGGGGGGCAGATACGCAGTATTTT
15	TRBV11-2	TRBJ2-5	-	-	CASSDLQGSWETQYF	TGTGCCAGTTCGGATCTACAGGGTTCGTGGGAGACCCAGTACTTC
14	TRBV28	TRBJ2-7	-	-	CASRDSRSSYEQYF	TGTGCCAGCAGAGACTCGAGGAGCTCCTACGAGCAGTACTTC
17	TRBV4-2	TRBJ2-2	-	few	CASSQDLRTGNTGELFF	TGTGCCAGCAGCCAAGATCTAAGGACTGGGAACACCGGGGAGCTGTTTTTT
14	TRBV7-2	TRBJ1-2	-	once	CASSANPRDLGYTF	TGTGCCAGCAGCGCCAACCCCCGGGACTTAGGCTACACCTTC
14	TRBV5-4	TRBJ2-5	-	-	CASSLQGGKETQYF	TGTGCCAGCAGCTTGCAGGGCGGAAAAGAGACCCAGTACTTC
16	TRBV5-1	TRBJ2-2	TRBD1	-	CASSRRQGTNTGELFF	TGCGCCAGCAGCAGGAGACAGGGAACGAACACCGGGGAGCTGTTTTTT
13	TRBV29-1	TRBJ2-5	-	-	CSVVEGGPETQYF	TGCAGCGTTGTAGAGGGGGGGCCGGAGACCCAGTACTTC
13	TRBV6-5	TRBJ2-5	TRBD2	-	CATNSGGTETQYF	TGTGCCACAAACTCCGGGGGGACCGAGACCCAGTACTTC
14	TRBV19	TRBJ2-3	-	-	CASSTWGQTDTQYF	TGTGCCAGTAGTACTTGGGGGCAGACAGATACGCAGTATTTT
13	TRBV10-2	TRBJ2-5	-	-	CASSEREWETQYF	TGCGCCAGCAGTGAGCGGGAGTGGGAGACCCAGTACTTC
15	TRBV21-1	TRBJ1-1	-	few	CASSKETHENTEAFF	TGTGCCAGCAGCAAAGAGACACACGAGAACACTGAAGCTTTCTTT
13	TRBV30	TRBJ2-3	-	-	CACPDGVADTQYF	TGTGCCTGCCCCGACGGGGTGGCAGATACGCAGTATTTT